Reported below is one TCR beta chain. What it binds is unknown. This sample is drawn from a study of T cells after posttransplantation cyclophosphamide. Study findings and constraints: Donor-recipient repertoire similarity was low at 1-2 months, rising over year one. Recipient CMV seropositivity and CMV reactivation strongly tracked TRB clonality.

A marrow graft followed busulfan-fludarabine conditioning, with cyclophosphamide on days +3 and +4. TCRdb's copy holds only in-frame clones and misses some; the assay was immunoSEQ multiplex PCR. The data show some 12,000 clones, with 65% to 85% seen just once and 4.5% to 5.5% held by the top ten. Sequenced material: PBMCs, taken after allogeneic stem cell transplant with posttransplant cyclophosphamide. The source of this sequence is a female patient between 50 and 60 years old who received an allogeneic stem cell transplant from a related donor, was CMV-positive, and had no GVHD. Certain T cells may be donor cells from the graft.

The CDR3 is CASSTNRGRNEKLFF. In nucleotides, the CDR3 is TGTGCCAGCAGCACTAACAGGGGGCGAAATGAAAAACTGTTTTTT. The chain couples TRBV7-2 to TRBJ1-4; TRBD1 matches 9 bases. Germline CDR1 reads SGHTA; CDR2 reads FQGNSA. This CDR3 region has 15 residues. The V and J ends lost 5 bases and 5 bases, in that order; junction bases with no gene match: 6.